This T cell receptor beta chain was sequenced in a study of metastatic and nonmetastatic thyroid tumors. Study context: From malignant and benign thyroid patients, repertoires in blood and in tumor or nodule tissue were compared. Study-wide results and caveats: As reported, TCR beta diversity in blood and tumor was significantly higher in malignant thyroid tumors than in benign nodules.

There are many counts of this clone. The antigen is undetermined. In the study's own analysis: What underpinned the distant-metastasis classifier for papillary thyroid cancer was the set of CDR3 differences across clinicopathological groups. TCRdb reanalyzed the PCR reads via MiXCR. TCRdb's processing, not the authors' own work, is the source of the V and J calls. The table shows about 25,000 clones, with roughly 20% occurring only once. Ahead of thyroid surgery, no patient had received treatment of any kind. Sequenced: adjacent normal tissue. The source is a female donor with papillary thyroid cancer or a benign thyroid nodule (not recorded which). Some clones in this sample may be carry-over from other donors' samples.

CDR3 coding DNA: TGCGCCAGCAGCCAAGATCGCGGGACAGGGATTAATGAAAAACTGTTTTTT. Residues: CASSQDRGTGINEKLFF. This chain uses TRBV4-1 with TRBJ1-4, with 9 bases fitting TRBD1. This CDR3 is 17 amino acids long. Per the germline V gene, CDR1 is MGHRA and CDR2 is YSYEKL. Trimming at V came to 0 bases and at J to 4 bases, leaving 6 bases not matched to a gene.